Listed below are T cell receptor beta chains from one sample, sequenced in a study of shared clonotypes between healthy human individuals. Repertoires were generated with immunoSEQ multiplex PCR, while TCRdb's copy carries only in-frame clones and drops some. The sample gives about 340,000 clones, more than 60% of which show up once; roughly a tenth is in the top ten. Specimen: memory CD4+ T cells sorted from blood. Source of these receptors: a man aged 30 to 45 in good health. Both conserved end residues are part of each CDR3. The D gene is left open where the match is weak. The size field is filled for only some rows; it gives once, few, many or a size class.

d_call j_call v_call clone_size cdr3_aa cdr3_nt
TRBD1 TRBJ2-3 TRBV15 . CATSYKQGLSQYF TGTGCCACCAGCTACAAACAGGGGCTCTCGCAGTATTTT
. TRBJ2-1 TRBV29-1 . CSVSDKHGFSEQFF TGCAGCGTGTCGGACAAGCACGGGTTTAGTGAGCAGTTCTTC
. TRBJ1-5 TRBV25-1 . CASSDLGGGQPQHF TGTGCCAGCAGTGATTTGGGTGGGGGTCAGCCCCAGCATTTT
. TRBJ1-3 TRBV11-2 . CASSLGASGNTIYF TGTGCCAGCAGCTTGGGGGCCTCTGGAAACACCATATATTTT
. TRBJ2-7 TRBV7-9 . CASSLGGSAFYEQYF TGTGCCAGCAGCTTAGGTGGTAGCGCGTTCTACGAGCAGTACTTC
. TRBJ2-2 TRBV5-1 . CASQRTADYTGELFF TGCGCCAGTCAGAGGACAGCGGACTACACCGGGGAGCTGTTTTTT
. TRBJ2-4 TRBV2 . CASRLLDIQYF TGTGCCAGCAGACTGCTGGACATTCAGTACTTC
. TRBJ2-5 TRBV18 . CASSHGAEETQYF TGTGCCAGCTCACACGGGGCTGAAGAGACCCAGTACTTC
TRBD2 TRBJ2-1 TRBV28 . CASHSGNYNEQFF TGTGCCAGCCACAGCGGGAACTACAATGAGCAGTTCTTC
. TRBJ1-2 TRBV18 . CASSPPGGEYGYTF TGTGCCAGCTCACCACCAGGGGGAGAATATGGCTACACCTTC
TRBD1 TRBJ1-2 TRBV11-1 . CASSSNRGGHTF TGTGCCAGCAGCTCAAACAGGGGTGGCCACACCTTC
. TRBJ2-4 TRBV5-4 . CASSLKRAGGSIQYF TGTGCCAGCAGCTTAAAAAGGGCAGGGGGGAGCATTCAGTACTTC
. TRBJ1-1 TRBV13 . CASSFMARGNTEAFF TGTGCCAGCAGCTTTATGGCCAGGGGGAACACTGAAGCTTTCTTT
. TRBJ2-1 TRBV6-1 . CASTHGTYEQFF TGTGCCAGCACCCACGGTACATATGAGCAGTTCTTC
. TRBJ2-3 TRBV10-3 few CAISSGLTDTQYF TGTGCCATCAGCAGCGGCCTCACAGATACGCAGTATTTT
. TRBJ2-7 TRBV28 . CASKRLWRYEQYF TGTGCCAGCAAGCGACTCTGGCGTTACGAGCAGTACTTC
. TRBJ2-5 TRBV18 . CASSPKETQYF TGTGCCAGCTCACCAAAAGAGACCCAGTACTTC
. TRBJ2-7 TRBV10-2 few CASRQRGGGYEQYF TGCGCCAGCAGGCAAAGAGGGGGAGGCTACGAGCAGTACTTC
. TRBJ1-5 TRBV28 many CASSLVKGGDQPQHF TGTGCCAGCAGTTTGGTGAAGGGGGGGGATCAGCCCCAGCATTTT
. TRBJ1-5 TRBV4-2 few CASSQYGTVLGQPQHF TGTGCCAGCAGCCAATACGGGACCGTCTTAGGTCAGCCCCAGCATTTT
. TRBJ1-3 TRBV4-3 . CASSQGEGISGNTIYF TGCGCCAGCAGCCAAGGGGAGGGAATCTCTGGAAACACCATATATTTT
. TRBJ1-5 TRBV10-2 . CASSLGQGSQPQHF TGCGCCAGCAGCCTGGGGCAGGGTAGTCAGCCCCAGCATTTT
. TRBJ2-1 TRBV19 . CASSIRDWVEQFF TGTGCCAGTAGTATTAGGGACTGGGTTGAGCAGTTCTTC
. TRBJ2-1 TRBV25-1 once CASSPGPLGEQFF TGTGCCAGCAGCCCGGGACCTCTGGGTGAGCAGTTCTTC
TRBD2 TRBJ2-3 TRBV29-1 . CSVREGGDTQYF TGCAGCGTTAGGGAGGGTGGAGATACGCAGTATTTT
. TRBJ2-1 TRBV30 few CAWLVAASYNEQFF TGTGCCTGGTTAGTAGCGGCCTCCTACAATGAGCAGTTCTTC
. TRBJ2-1 TRBV4-3 . CASSQGSAYNEQFF TGCGCCAGCAGCCAAGGGTCGGCCTACAATGAGCAGTTCTTC
. TRBJ2-7 TRBV4-1 . CASSQEEDYEQYF TGCGCCAGCAGCCAAGAGGAGGACTACGAGCAGTACTTC